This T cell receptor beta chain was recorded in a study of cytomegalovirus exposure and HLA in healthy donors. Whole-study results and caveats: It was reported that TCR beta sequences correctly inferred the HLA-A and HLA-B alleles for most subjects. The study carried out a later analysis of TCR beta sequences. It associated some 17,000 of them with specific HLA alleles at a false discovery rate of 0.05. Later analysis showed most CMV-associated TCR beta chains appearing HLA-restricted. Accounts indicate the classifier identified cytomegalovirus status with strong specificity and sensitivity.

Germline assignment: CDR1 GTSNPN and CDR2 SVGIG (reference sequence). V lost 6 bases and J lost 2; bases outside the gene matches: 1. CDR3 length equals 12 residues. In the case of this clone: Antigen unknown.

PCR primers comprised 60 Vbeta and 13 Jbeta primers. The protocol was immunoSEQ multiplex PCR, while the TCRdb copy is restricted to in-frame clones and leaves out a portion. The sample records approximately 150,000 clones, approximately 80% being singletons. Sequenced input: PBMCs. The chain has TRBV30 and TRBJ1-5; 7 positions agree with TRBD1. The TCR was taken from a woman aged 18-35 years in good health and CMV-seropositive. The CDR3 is CACGTGNQPQHF. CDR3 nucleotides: TGTGCCTGCGGGACAGGCAATCAGCCCCAGCATTTT.